Reported below is one T cell receptor (beta chain). The target antigen is unknown. This entry is derived from a study of T cell responses to AZD1222 COVID-19 vaccine. Study overall: Researchers grouped second doses given at about 4 or about 12 weeks into one pool.

Study-wide results and limits: Nearly half of spike-specific TCRs reportedly target variant regions that are unmutated in the B.1.351 and B.1.1.7 variants. The number of AZD1222 recipients seropositive at baseline was only 5 to 7. When two AZD1222 doses had been given, Spike-specific TCR breadth and depth rose.

The germline V gene has CDR1 SGHNT and CDR2 YYREEE (reference sequence). This CDR3 is built from 13 residues. The V end lost 3 bases, the J end lost 7 bases, and 11 bases lay between the germline ends. Using immunoSEQ multiplex PCR, the repertoire was profiled, and TCRdb retains in-frame clones only, with some absent. The sample consists of about 110,000 clones, under 95% of them appearing once. The chain is built from TRBV5-4 and TRBJ1-5; D unresolved. The TCR originated in an adult in good health. The source was peripheral blood, collected on day 0 of AZD1222 vaccination. CDR3 residues: CASSSIPGQPQHF. The CDR3 bases are TGTGCCAGCAGCTCTATACCGGGCCAGCCCCAGCATTTT.